This passage covers 19 T cell receptor beta chains from one sample sequenced in a study of cytomegalovirus exposure and HLA in healthy donors. 13 Jbeta primers and 60 Vbeta primers were used for the PCR. The assay was immunoSEQ multiplex PCR, and TCRdb's table has in-frame clones only and misses some. The table has 60,000 to 75,000 clones, 74% seen once. Sequenced sample: PBMCs. The receptors come from a woman aged 55-75 years in good health and CMV-seropositive.

The rearrangement uses TRBV13 and TRBJ2-7, with TRBD1 identical over 8 bases. V gave up 7 bases and J gave up 4 bases; unmatched junction bases: 15. CDR3 length equals 16 residues. Germline CDR1 and CDR2: PRHDT and FYEKMQ (reference sequence). The CDR3 sequence: CASTTTRRTGRYEQYF. CDR3 nucleotides: TGTGCCAGCACCACTACCCGGAGGACAGGGCGATACGAGCAGTACTTC.

The chain links TRBV7-3 to TRBJ2-2, with D possibly matching TRBD2 (5 bases). V lost 3 bases and J 6 bases, leaving 8 bases between the germline ends. Germline V lookup: CDR1 SGHTA, CDR2 FQGTGA. This CDR3 has 13 residues. CDR3 coding DNA: TGTGCCAGCAGCTTTGGAGGTGCCGGGGAGCTGTTTTTT. Its protein is CASSFGGAGELFF. Full variable domain (missing parts from reference TRBV7-3 and TRBJ2-2): GAGVSQTPSNKVTEKGKYVELRCDPISGHTALYWYRQSLGQGPEFLIYFQGTGAADDSGLPNDRFFAVRPEGSVSTLKIQRTERGDSAVYLCASSFGGAGELFFGEGSRLTVL.

The V and J genes are TRBV23-1 and TRBJ1-2; maybe TRBD1 (5 bases). TRBV23-1 is marked as an open reading frame, function uncertain. The CDR3 is 14 residues long. Trimming cost V 0 bases and J 6 bases, with 11 bases left between them. The CDR3 coding sequence is TGCGCCAGCAGTCAATCGGTAACGGGGGATGGCTACACCTTC. Amino acids: CASSQSVTGDGYTF.

The genes are TRBV27 and TRBJ1-5; TRBD1 is a possible D gene (5 bases). Germline V gene sequence: CDR1 MNHEY, CDR2 SMNVEV (reference sequence). This CDR3 spans 13 amino acids. The ends were cut back, 7 bases at V and 4 bases at J, with 11 bases in the middle. The CDR3 sequence: CASKGAGNQPQHF. The CDR3 nucleotides are TGTGCCAGCAAAGGGGCAGGGAATCAGCCCCAGCATTTT.

The chain employs TRBV7-9 and TRBJ2-1; D is possibly TRBD1 (7 bases). Germline loops: CDR1 SEHNR, CDR2 FQNEAQ (reference sequence). V lost 5 bases and J lost 8, with 19 bases in between. This CDR3 is 15 amino acids long. As DNA, the CDR3 is TGTGCCAGCAGCCCCCGGGGGCAGGGGGACTATGAGCAGTTCTTC. Translation: CASSPRGQGDYEQFF.

The chain links TRBV5-1 to TRBJ2-7, with D tentatively TRBD2 (7 bases). The germline V and J ends were trimmed by 0 bases and 6 bases, with 19 bases remaining between them. The CDR3 consists of 16 residues. Germline lookup yields CDR1 SGHRS and CDR2 YFSETQ. CDR3 DNA sequence: TGCGCCAGCAGCTTGGACATCGGGGGGCGCGGTAGCGAGCAGTACTTC. Amino acids: CASSLDIGGRGSEQYF.

This chain connects TRBV10-3 to TRBJ2-3; 12 bases line up with TRBD2. This CDR3 comprises 14 residues. Germline V CDR1 and CDR2: ENHRY, SYGVKD. V lost 11 bases to trimming and J lost 5 bases; unmatched junction nucleotides: 8. CDR3 protein: CAVATSGGVDTQYF. The CDR3, as DNA: TGTGCCGTCGCGACTAGCGGGGGTGTAGATACGCAGTATTTT.

The V gene is TRBV5-1, the J gene TRBJ2-3, with TRBD2 matching 14 bases. The CDR3 spans 16 residues. V lost 4 bases and J lost 1; bases outside the gene matches: 2. Looked up from germline, CDR1 is SGHRS and CDR2 is YFSETQ. CDR3 sequence (DNA): TGCGCCAGCAGCGCGGGACTAGCGGGGGGCACAGATACGCAGTATTTT. It specifies CASSAGLAGGTDTQYF. The complete variable domain, with remaining parts taken from reference TRBV5-1 and TRBJ2-3, reads KAGVTQTPRYLIKTRGQQVTLSCSPISGHRSVSWYQQTPGQGLQFLFEYFSETQRNKGNFPGRFSGRQFSNSRSEMNVSTLELGDSALYLCASSAGLAGGTDTQYFGPGTRLTVL.

This clone has just one count. The V and J genes are TRBV6-1 and TRBJ2-3, with 9 bases that match TRBD1. CDR1 MNHNS and CDR2 SASEGT come from the germline V gene. The V gene end was trimmed by 5 bases and the J gene end by 9 bases; junction bases not matched to a gene: 6. The CDR3 length is 13 residues. CDR3 in DNA: TGTGCCAGCAGTATTCGACAGGGGGAAACGCAGTATTTT. Its protein is CASSIRQGETQYF.

The CDR3 sequence: CASSQGQVTEAFF. CDR3 nucleotide sequence: TGTGCCAGCTCCCAGGGACAGGTCACTGAAGCTTTCTTT. V gene TRBV11-2 combines with J gene TRBJ1-1; 8 nucleotides line up with TRBD1. J gave up 4 bases and V 8 bases, and 6 bases lay outside the gene matches. Germline V lookup: CDR1 SGHAT, CDR2 FQNNGV. The CDR3 has 13 residues.

Ten or more counts support this clone. The chain is built from TRBV5-8 and TRBJ2-2; TRBD2 matches 16 bases. Germline CDR1 SGHTS, CDR2 YDEGEE. The CDR3 contains 16 residues. V shed 7 bases and J 4 bases; nucleotides not matched to a gene: 4. The CDR3, as DNA: TGTGCCAGCGGGACTAGCGGGGGGGCCAGCACCGGGGAGCTGTTTTTT. Translated, it gives CASGTSGGASTGELFF. Full variable domain (missing parts from reference TRBV5-8 and TRBJ2-2): EAGVTQSPTHLIKTRGQQATLRCSPISGHTSVYWYQQALGLGLQFLLWYDEGEERNRGNFPPRFSGRQFPNYSSELNVNALELEDSALYLCASGTSGGASTGELFFGEGSRLTVL.

J is TRBJ1-6 and V is TRBV2; a possible D gene is TRBD1 (5 bases). CDR3 length equals 15 residues. V was clipped by 7 bases and J by 2 bases, with 12 bases between them. Germline V gene sequence: CDR1 SNHLY, CDR2 FYNNEI. The CDR3, as DNA: TGTGCCAGCATGCAGGGACTGACCTATAATTCACCCCTCCACTTT. Translated, it gives CASMQGLTYNSPLHF. Using reference TRBV2 and TRBJ1-6 for the parts outside the CDR3, the full variable domain is EPEVTQTPSHQVTQMGQEVILRCVPISNHLYFYWYRQILGQKVEFLVSFYNNEISEKSEIFDDQFSVERPDGSNFTLKIRSTKLEDSAMYFCASMQGLTYNSPLHFGNGTRLTVT.

The gene calls are TRBV2 and TRBJ1-1; 9 bases align to TRBD1. The CDR3 consists of 17 residues. Germline V gene lookup returns CDR1 SNHLY and CDR2 FYNNEI. Trimming cost V 4 bases and J 1 base; bases outside gene matches: 10. CDR3 DNA sequence: TGTGCCAGCAGTGCCACAGGGGGCACCCGTAGGAACACTGAAGCTTTCTTT. Protein sequence: CASSATGGTRRNTEAFF. Full variable domain (remainder filled in from reference TRBV2 and TRBJ1-1): EPEVTQTPSHQVTQMGQEVILRCVPISNHLYFYWYRQILGQKVEFLVSFYNNEISEKSEIFDDQFSVERPDGSNFTLKIRSTKLEDSAMYFCASSATGGTRRNTEAFFGQGTRLTVV.

This sequence joins TRBV5-4 and TRBJ1-1; D is possibly TRBD1 (5 bases). The V end was cut by 9 bases, the J end by 7 bases, with 13 bases between. CDR3 length: 11 amino acids. Germline CDR1 is SGHNT and CDR2 is YYREEE (reference sequence). The CDR3 spells CATSRGVEAFF. DNA of the CDR3: TGTGCCACCTCCCGGGGGGTTGAAGCTTTCTTT.

V usage is TRBV4-1 and J usage is TRBJ2-6, with TRBD2 matching 8 bases. This CDR3 contains 16 residues. J was trimmed by 4 bases and V by 4 bases; bases with no gene match: 6. Germline V gene sequence: CDR1 MGHRA, CDR2 YSYEKL. The DNA for the CDR3 is TGCGCCAGCAGCCCCGGGGGGGCAGGGGGGGCCAACGTCCTGACTTTC. Protein: CASSPGGAGGANVLTF.

Concerning this clone: The conserved final phenylalanine or tryptophan is absent from the CDR3, which likely points to a read error. V is TRBV14 and J is TRBJ1-5, with D tentatively TRBD1 (5 bases). The CDR3 contains 12 residues. V dropped 2 bases and J dropped 7 bases, with 6 bases sitting between them. Looked up from germline, CDR1 is SGHDN and CDR2 is FVKESK. The CDR3 sequence is CASSQWGQPQHV. CDR3 in DNA: TGTGCCAGCAGCCAATGGGGGCAGCCCCAGCATGTT.

This chain's CDR3 is CASSWGTGTNTEAFF. The CDR3 bases are TGTGCCAGCAGCTGGGGGACAGGTACTAACACTGAAGCTTTCTTT. The chain links TRBV11-2 to TRBJ1-1; 8 bases align to TRBD1. Germline V gene data show CDR1 as SGHAT and CDR2 as FQNNGV. Losses at the gene ends were 4 bases for V and 2 bases for J; bases not matched to a gene: 6. The CDR3 covers 15 residues.

The chain couples TRBV19 to TRBJ2-7, with a possible D match to TRBD1 (7 bases). With 6 bases removed from V and 5 bases from J, the gap between germline ends came to 14 bases. The CDR3 has 13 amino acids. CDR1 and CDR2 (germline): LNHDA, SQIVND (reference sequence). This CDR3 is CASSNQGGDEQYF. CDR3 nucleotide sequence: TGTGCCAGTAGCAACCAGGGGGGTGACGAGCAGTACTTC. Combining the CDR3 with reference TRBV19 and TRBJ2-7 gives the whole variable domain DGGITQSPKYLFRKEGQNVTLSCEQNLNHDAMYWYRQDPGQGLRLIYYSQIVNDFQKGDIAEGYSVSREKKESFPLTVTSAQKNPTAFYLCASSNQGGDEQYFGPGTRLTVT.

V is TRBV7-2 and J is TRBJ2-7; D possibly corresponds to TRBD2 (5 bases). The V end was cut by 4 bases, the J end by 0 bases, with 13 bases between. From germline, CDR1 is SGHTA and CDR2 FQGNSA. The CDR3 runs to 15 residues. The DNA for the CDR3 is TGTGCCAGCAGCTATCTAGCTGTTAACTCCTACGAGCAGTACTTC. It translates to CASSYLAVNSYEQYF.